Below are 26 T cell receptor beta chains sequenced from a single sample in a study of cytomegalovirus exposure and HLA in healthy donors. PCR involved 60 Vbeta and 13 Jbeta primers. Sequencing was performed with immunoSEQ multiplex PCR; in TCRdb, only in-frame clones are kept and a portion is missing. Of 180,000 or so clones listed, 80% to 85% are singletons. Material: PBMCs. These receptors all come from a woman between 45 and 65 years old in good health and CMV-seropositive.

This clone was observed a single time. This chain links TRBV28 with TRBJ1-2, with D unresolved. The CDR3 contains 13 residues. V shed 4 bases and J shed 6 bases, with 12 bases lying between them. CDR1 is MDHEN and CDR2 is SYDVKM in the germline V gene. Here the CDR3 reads CASSYRSRNGYTF. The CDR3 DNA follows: TGTGCCAGCAGTTACCGGAGTAGGAATGGCTACACCTTC.

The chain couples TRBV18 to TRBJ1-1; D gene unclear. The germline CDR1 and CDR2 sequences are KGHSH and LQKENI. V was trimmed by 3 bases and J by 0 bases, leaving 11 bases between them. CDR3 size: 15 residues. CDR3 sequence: CASSPAERVNTEAFF. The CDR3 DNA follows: TGTGCCAGCTCACCCGCGGAGAGGGTGAACACTGAAGCTTTCTTT.

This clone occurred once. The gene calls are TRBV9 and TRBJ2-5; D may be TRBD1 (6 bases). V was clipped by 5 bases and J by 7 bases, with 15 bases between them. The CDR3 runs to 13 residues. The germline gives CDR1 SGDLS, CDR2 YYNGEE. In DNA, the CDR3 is TGTGCCAGCAGTGCTCGGACAGTGGGGACCCAGTACTTC. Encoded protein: CASSARTVGTQYF.

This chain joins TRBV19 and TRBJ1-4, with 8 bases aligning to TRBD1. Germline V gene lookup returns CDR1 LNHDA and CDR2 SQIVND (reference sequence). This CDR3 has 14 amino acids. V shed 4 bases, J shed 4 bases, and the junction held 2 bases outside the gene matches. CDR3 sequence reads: CASSKGQVNEKLFF. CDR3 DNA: TGTGCCAGTAGTAAGGGACAGGTTAATGAAAAACTGTTTTTT.

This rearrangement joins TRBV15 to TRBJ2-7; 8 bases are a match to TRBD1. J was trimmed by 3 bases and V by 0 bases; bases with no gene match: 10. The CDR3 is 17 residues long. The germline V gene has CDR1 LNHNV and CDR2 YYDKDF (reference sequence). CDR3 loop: CATSRDLFGDRFYEQYF. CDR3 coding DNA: TGTGCCACCAGCAGAGATTTGTTTGGGGACAGGTTCTACGAGCAGTACTTC.

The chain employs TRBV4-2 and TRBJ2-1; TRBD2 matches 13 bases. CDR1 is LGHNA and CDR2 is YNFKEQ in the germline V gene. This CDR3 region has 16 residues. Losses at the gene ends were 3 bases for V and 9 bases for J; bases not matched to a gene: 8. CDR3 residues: CASSQAGTSGASEQFF. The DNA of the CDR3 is TGTGCCAGCAGCCAGGCCGGGACTAGCGGGGCGAGTGAGCAGTTCTTC.

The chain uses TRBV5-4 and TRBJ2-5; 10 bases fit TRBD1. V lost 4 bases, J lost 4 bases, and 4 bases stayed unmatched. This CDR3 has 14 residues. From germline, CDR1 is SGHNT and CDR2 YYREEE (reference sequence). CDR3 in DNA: TGTGCCAGCAGCCCGGGGGACAGGGGAGAGACCCAGTACTTC. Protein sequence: CASSPGDRGETQYF.

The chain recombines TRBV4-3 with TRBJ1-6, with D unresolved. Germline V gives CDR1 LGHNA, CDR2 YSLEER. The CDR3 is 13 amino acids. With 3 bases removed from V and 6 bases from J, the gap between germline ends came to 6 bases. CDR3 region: CASSQGGNSPLHF. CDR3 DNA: TGCGCCAGCAGCCAGGGAGGTAATTCACCCCTCCACTTT.

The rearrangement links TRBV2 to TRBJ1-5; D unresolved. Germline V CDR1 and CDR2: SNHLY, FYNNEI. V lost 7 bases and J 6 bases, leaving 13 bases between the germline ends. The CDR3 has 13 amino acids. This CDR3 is CASKVEVGQPQHF. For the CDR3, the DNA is TGTGCCAGCAAGGTTGAGGTTGGTCAGCCCCAGCATTTT.

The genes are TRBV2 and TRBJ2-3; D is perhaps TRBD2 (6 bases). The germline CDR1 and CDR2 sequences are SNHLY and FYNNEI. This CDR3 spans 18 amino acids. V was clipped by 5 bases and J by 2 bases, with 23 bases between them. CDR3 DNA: TGTGCCAGCAGTTTTCCCATGCTATCCGGGGGTCCCACAGATACGCAGTATTTT. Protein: CASSFPMLSGGPTDTQYF. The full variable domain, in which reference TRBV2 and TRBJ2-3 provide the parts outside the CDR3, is EPEVTQTPSHQVTQMGQEVILRCVPISNHLYFYWYRQILGQKVEFLVSFYNNEISEKSEIFDDQFSVERPDGSNFTLKIRSTKLEDSAMYFCASSFPMLSGGPTDTQYFGPGTRLTVL.

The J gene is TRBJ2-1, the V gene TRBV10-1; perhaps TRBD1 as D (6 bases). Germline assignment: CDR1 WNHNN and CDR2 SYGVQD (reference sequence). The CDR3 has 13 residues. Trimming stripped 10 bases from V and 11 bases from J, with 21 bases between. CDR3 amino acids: CAIIPGTTEQQFF. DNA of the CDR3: TGCGCCATTATACCCGGGACAACAGAACAGCAGTTCTTC.

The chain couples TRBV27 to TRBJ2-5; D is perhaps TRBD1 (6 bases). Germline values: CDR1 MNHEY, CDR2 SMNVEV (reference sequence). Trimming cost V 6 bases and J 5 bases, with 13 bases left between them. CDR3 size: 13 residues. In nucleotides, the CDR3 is TGTGCCAGCAGCCCACAGGGCGGGGAGACCCAGTACTTC. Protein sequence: CASSPQGGETQYF.

CDR3 nucleotides: TGTGCCAGCAGTTACGATCCCTACTTTCAAGAGACCCAGTACTTC. Amino acid sequence: CASSYDPYFQETQYF. The chain uses TRBV6-6 and TRBJ2-5; no clear D. Looked up from germline, CDR1 is MNHNY and CDR2 is SVGAGI (reference sequence). V gave up 2 bases and J gave up 2 bases, with 12 bases separating them. The CDR3 contains 15 residues.

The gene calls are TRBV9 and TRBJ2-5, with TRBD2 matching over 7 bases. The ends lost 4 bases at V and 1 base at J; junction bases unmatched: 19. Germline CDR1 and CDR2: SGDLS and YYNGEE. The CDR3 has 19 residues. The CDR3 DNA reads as TGTGCCAGCAGCCCCTCCCCCCTGGGACTATTTGTGGGCCAAGAGACCCAGTACTTC. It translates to CASSPSPLGLFVGQETQYF.

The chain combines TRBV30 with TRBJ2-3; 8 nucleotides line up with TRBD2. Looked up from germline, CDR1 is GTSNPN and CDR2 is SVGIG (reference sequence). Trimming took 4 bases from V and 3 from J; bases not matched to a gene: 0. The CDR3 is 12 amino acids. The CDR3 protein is CAWIAGTDTQYF. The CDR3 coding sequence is TGTGCCTGGATAGCGGGGACAGATACGCAGTATTTT.

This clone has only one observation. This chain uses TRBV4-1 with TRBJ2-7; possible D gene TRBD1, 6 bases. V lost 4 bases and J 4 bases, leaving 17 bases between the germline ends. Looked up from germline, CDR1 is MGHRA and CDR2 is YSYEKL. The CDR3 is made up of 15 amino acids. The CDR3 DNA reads TGCGCCAGCAGCCCCGTTGGTCAGGGGATATACGAGCAGTACTTC. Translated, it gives CASSPVGQGIYEQYF.

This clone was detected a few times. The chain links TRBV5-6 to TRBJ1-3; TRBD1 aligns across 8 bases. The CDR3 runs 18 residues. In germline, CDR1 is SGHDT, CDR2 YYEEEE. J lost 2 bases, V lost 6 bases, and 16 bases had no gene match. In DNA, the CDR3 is TGTGCCAGCACGCAAATCCAGGGGGCACTAGTCCCTGGAAACACCATATATTTT. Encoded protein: CASTQIQGALVPGNTIYF.

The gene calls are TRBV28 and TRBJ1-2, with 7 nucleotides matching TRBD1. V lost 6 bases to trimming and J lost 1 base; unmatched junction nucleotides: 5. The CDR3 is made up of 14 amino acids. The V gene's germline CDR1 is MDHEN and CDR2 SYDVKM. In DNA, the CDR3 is TGTGCCAGCAGATCCACAGGGGTTAACTATGGCTACACCTTC. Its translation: CASRSTGVNYGYTF.

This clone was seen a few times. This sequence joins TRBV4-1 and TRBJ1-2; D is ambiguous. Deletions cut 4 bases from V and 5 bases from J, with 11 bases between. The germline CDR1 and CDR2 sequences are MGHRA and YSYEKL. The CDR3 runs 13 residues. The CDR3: CASSPEFGYGYTF. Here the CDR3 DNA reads TGCGCCAGCAGCCCGGAGTTCGGGTATGGCTACACCTTC.

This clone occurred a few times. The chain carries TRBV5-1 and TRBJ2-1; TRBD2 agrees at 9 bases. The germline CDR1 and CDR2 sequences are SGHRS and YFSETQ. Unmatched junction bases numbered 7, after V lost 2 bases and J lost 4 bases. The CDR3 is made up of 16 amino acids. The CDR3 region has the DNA TGCGCCAGCAGCTTTAGGACGGCGGGAGGGTACAATGAGCAGTTCTTC. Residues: CASSFRTAGGYNEQFF.

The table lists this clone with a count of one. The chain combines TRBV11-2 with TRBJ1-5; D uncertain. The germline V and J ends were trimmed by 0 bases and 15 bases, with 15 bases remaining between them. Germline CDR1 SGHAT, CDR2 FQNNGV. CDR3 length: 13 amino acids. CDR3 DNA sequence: TGTGCCAGCAGCTTAGATCGAGGCAGTTCTATGCATTTT. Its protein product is CASSLDRGSSMHF.

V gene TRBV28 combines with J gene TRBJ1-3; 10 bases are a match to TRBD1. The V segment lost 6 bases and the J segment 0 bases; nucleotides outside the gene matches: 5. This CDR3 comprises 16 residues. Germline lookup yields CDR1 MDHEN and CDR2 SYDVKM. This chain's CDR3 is CASRGDRGLSGNTIYF. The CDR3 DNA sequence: TGTGCCAGCAGGGGGGACAGGGGCCTCTCTGGAAACACCATATATTTT.

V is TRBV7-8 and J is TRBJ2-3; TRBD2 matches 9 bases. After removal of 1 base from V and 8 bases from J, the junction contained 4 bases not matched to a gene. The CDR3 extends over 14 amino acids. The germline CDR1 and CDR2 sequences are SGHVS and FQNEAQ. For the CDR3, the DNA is TGTGCCAGCAGCTTAGTAGGGCGGGGGGGTACGCAGTATTTT. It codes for CASSLVGRGGTQYF.

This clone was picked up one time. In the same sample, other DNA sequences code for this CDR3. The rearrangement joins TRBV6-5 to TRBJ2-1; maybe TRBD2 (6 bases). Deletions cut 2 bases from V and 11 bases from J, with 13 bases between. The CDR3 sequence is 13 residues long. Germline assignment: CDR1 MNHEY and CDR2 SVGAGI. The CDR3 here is CASSYPTAGKQFF. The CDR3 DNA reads TGTGCCAGCAGTTACCCCACCGCGGGGAAGCAGTTCTTC.

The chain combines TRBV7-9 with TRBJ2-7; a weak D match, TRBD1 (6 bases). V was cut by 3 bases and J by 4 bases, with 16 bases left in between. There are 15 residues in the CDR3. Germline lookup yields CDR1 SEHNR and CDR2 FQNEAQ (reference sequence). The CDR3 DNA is TGTGCCAGCAGCTTGGTAGGGGGACGAGGATACGAGCAGTACTTC. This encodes CASSLVGGRGYEQYF.

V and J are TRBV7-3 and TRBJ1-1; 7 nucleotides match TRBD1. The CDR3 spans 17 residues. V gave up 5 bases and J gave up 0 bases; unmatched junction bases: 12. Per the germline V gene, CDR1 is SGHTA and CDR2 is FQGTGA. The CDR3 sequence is CASSPRTGTNLNTEAFF. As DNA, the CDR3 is TGTGCCAGCAGCCCCCGGACAGGAACGAACCTGAACACTGAAGCTTTCTTT.